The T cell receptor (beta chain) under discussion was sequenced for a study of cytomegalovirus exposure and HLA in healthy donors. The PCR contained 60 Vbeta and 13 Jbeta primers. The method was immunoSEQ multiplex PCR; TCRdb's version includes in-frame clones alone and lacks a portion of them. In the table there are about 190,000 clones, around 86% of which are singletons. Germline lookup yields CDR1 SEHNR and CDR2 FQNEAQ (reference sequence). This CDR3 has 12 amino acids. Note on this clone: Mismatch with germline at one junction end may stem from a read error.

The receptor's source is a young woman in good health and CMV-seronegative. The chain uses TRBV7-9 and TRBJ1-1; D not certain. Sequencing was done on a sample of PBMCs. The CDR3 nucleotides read TGTTCCAGCAGCTCCGTTTTCACTGAAGCTTTCTTT. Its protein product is CSSSSVFTEAFF.